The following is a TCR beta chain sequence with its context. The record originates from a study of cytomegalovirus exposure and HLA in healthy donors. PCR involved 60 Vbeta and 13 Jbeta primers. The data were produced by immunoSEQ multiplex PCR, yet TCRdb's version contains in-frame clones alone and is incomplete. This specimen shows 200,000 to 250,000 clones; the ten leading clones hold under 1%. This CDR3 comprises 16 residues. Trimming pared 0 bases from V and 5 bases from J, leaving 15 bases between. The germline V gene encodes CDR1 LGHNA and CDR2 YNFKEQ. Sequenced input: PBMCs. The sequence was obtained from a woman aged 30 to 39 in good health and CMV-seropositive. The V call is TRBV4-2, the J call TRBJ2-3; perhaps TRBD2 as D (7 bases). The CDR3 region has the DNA TGTGCCAGCAGCCAAGAAGTTCCGGGGGGCAGAGATACGCAGTATTTT. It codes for CASSQEVPGGRDTQYF.